These T cell receptor beta chains were read from a single sample in a study of beta chain features in type 1 diabetes. TCRdb's copy holds only in-frame clones and misses some; the assay was immunoSEQ multiplex PCR. This sample has roughly 230,000 clones; roughly 9.6% occur once, and the top ten carry 0.03% to 0.04%. The specimen was naive CD4+ T cells from blood. All receptors derive from a woman aged 18 to 35 in good health. Each CDR3 is given with its conserved first and last residue. Each record gives: CDR3 DNA, CDR3 protein, J gene, D gene, V gene, clone size. The D gene is left open where the match is weak. A row's size may be missing; if present it is once, few, many or a size class.

DNA: TGTGCCAGCAGTGAGACAGGGATCGAGCAGTACTTC
CDR3: CASSETGIEQYF
J: TRBJ2-7
D: TRBD1
V: TRBV6-1
size: few

DNA: TGTGCCTGGAGTCTCGGGACATCCTCCGGGGAGCTGTTTTTT
CDR3: CAWSLGTSSGELFF
J: TRBJ2-2
D: NA
V: TRBV30
size: NA

DNA: TGCGCCAGCAGCTTGGCCGGAGGGACTCGTCCTTACGAGCAGTACTTC
CDR3: CASSLAGGTRPYEQYF
J: TRBJ2-7
D: NA
V: TRBV5-1
size: few

DNA: TGTGCCAGCAGCTTAGATCATCCAGATGAGCAGTTCTTC
CDR3: CASSLDHPDEQFF
J: TRBJ2-1
D: NA
V: TRBV11-2
size: few

DNA: TGTGCCAGCAGTGCCGAGACAGGGGCTGAAGCTTTCTTT
CDR3: CASSAETGAEAFF
J: TRBJ1-1
D: TRBD1
V: TRBV6-1
size: NA

DNA: TGTGCCACCAGCAGCGGGAGAGAGGGAACCGGGGAGCTGTTTTTT
CDR3: CATSSGREGTGELFF
J: TRBJ2-2
D: NA
V: TRBV15
size: NA

DNA: TGTGCCAGCACCAAACAGGGCGCGGCGACAGATACGCAGTATTTT
CDR3: CASTKQGAATDTQYF
J: TRBJ2-3
D: NA
V: TRBV6-1
size: few

DNA: TGTGCCAGCAGTGAAATCACAGGCGATAATTATGGCTACACCTTC
CDR3: CASSEITGDNYGYTF
J: TRBJ1-2
D: NA
V: TRBV6-1
size: NA

DNA: TGTGCCAGCAGCGTAGTCCTAGGAACGGCAGATACGCAGTATTTT
CDR3: CASSVVLGTADTQYF
J: TRBJ2-3
D: NA
V: TRBV9
size: NA

DNA: TGTGCCAGCAGCTCTCGGAACACTGAAGCTTTCTTT
CDR3: CASSSRNTEAFF
J: TRBJ1-1
D: NA
V: TRBV5-4
size: NA

DNA: TGTGCCAGCTCTCCCCAATGGGGACAGGGCAATGAGCAGTTCTTC
CDR3: CASSPQWGQGNEQFF
J: TRBJ2-1
D: TRBD1
V: TRBV18
size: few

DNA: TGCAGTGCTAGTAGCGACACTGAAGCTTTCTTT
CDR3: CSASSDTEAFF
J: TRBJ1-1
D: NA
V: TRBV20-1
size: few

DNA: TGTGCCTGGAGTGTGAGCAGGGAGCAGTTCTTC
CDR3: CAWSVSREQFF
J: TRBJ2-1
D: NA
V: TRBV30
size: NA

DNA: TGTGCCAGCATATCGGCCGGGAGGGTATACAATGAGCAGTTCTTC
CDR3: CASISAGRVYNEQFF
J: TRBJ2-1
D: TRBD2
V: TRBV6-5
size: few

DNA: TGTGCCAGCAGCTTGGCCTTTCAGGGTCCTGGCGAGCAGTACTTC
CDR3: CASSLAFQGPGEQYF
J: TRBJ2-7
D: NA
V: TRBV5-4
size: NA

DNA: TGTGCCAGCAGACTGACCGGGACAGGGGTAACCGAGCAGTACTTC
CDR3: CASRLTGTGVTEQYF
J: TRBJ2-7
D: TRBD1
V: TRBV11-2
size: few

DNA: TGTGCCAGCAGTTTGGTGGGCACCCAAGAGACCCAGTACTTC
CDR3: CASSLVGTQETQYF
J: TRBJ2-5
D: NA
V: TRBV27
size: few

DNA: TGTGCCAGCAGTGAAACGACTAGCGGACCCTACGAGCAGTACTTC
CDR3: CASSETTSGPYEQYF
J: TRBJ2-7
D: TRBD2
V: TRBV2
size: few

DNA: TGTGCCAGCAGCTTAAAGGGGGGGTACCAGCAAGAGACCCAGTACTTC
CDR3: CASSLKGGYQQETQYF
J: TRBJ2-5
D: NA
V: TRBV7-9
size: NA

DNA: TGTGCCAGCAGTTCCGGGACTAGCGGGAGTTATTACTACAATGAGCAGTTCTTC
CDR3: CASSSGTSGSYYYNEQFF
J: TRBJ2-1
D: TRBD2
V: TRBV27
size: few

DNA: TGTGCCAGCAGTTTATGGAGACAGGGAGTGCCCACTGAAGCTTTCTTT
CDR3: CASSLWRQGVPTEAFF
J: TRBJ1-1
D: TRBD1
V: TRBV28
size: NA

DNA: TGCGCCAGCAGTGAAACGGGGGTAAGCAGCAATCAGCCCCAGCATTTT
CDR3: CASSETGVSSNQPQHF
J: TRBJ1-5
D: NA
V: TRBV10-2
size: NA

DNA: TGTGCCAGCAGTTGGGCAGGGGTCACAGATACGCAGTATTTT
CDR3: CASSWAGVTDTQYF
J: TRBJ2-3
D: NA
V: TRBV27
size: NA

DNA: TGTGCCAGCCTAGGACTACCAGCAGATACGCAGTATTTT
CDR3: CASLGLPADTQYF
J: TRBJ2-3
D: NA
V: TRBV6-5
size: few

DNA: TGCGCCAGCAGCGTCCTACAGGGGGGGGAGACCCAGTACTTC
CDR3: CASSVLQGGETQYF
J: TRBJ2-5
D: NA
V: TRBV5-1
size: few

DNA: TGCGCCAGCAGCCCGATGAGCTCGAACACCGGGGAGCTGTTTTTT
CDR3: CASSPMSSNTGELFF
J: TRBJ2-2
D: NA
V: TRBV5-1
size: few

DNA: TGTGCCAGCAATGAAGTAAATGGCTACACCTTC
CDR3: CASNEVNGYTF
J: TRBJ1-2
D: NA
V: TRBV25-1
size: NA

DNA: TGCGCCAGCAGTGGGGGCTCGCTTTATGAAAAACTGTTTTTT
CDR3: CASSGGSLYEKLFF
J: TRBJ1-4
D: NA
V: TRBV5-1
size: few

DNA: TGTGCCAGCAGTCCCACGGTGTATCCTAGCAATGAGCAGTTCTTC
CDR3: CASSPTVYPSNEQFF
J: TRBJ2-1
D: NA
V: TRBV6-5
size: NA

DNA: TGTGCCAGCAGTGACAGATCCACAGATACGCAGTATTTT
CDR3: CASSDRSTDTQYF
J: TRBJ2-3
D: NA
V: TRBV27
size: NA